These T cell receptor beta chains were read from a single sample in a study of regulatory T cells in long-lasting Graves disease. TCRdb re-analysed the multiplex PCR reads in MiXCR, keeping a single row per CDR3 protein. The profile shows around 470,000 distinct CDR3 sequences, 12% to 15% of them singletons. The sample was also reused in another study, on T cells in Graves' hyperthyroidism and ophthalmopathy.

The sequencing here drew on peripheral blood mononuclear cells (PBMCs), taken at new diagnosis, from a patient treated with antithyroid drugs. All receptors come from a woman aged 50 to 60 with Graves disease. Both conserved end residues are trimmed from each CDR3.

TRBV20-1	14	SAERQGPISNQPQH
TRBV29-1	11	NAGAGSGNTIY
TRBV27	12	ALGAGGYRSEQY
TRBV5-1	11	ASSLSGEDGYT
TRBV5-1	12	ASSLVGGRETQY
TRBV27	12	ASSQTVPYNEQF
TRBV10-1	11	ASSPNVYNEQF
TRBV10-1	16	ASSFPLAGGPPSYEQY
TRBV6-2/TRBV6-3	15	ASSYSVRRSGANVLT
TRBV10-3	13	AISGGLAGDYEQY
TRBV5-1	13	ASSPLASGSNEQF
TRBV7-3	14	ASSTLAGASYNEQF
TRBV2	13	ASSPDSFPNEKLF
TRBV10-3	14	AISDRQNSGANVLT
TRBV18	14	ASSPDRGWMNTEAF
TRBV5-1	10	ASSLLGNEQY
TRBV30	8	AWMGYGYT
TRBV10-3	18	ATAFPGLAGEKTSTDTQY
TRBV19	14	ASSSHRGPGANVLT
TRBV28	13	ASSFLGRPQETQY
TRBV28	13	ASSLGGEDKNIQY
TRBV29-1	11	SVVTLGTYEQY
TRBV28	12	ASSLSRGAWGYT
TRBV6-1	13	ASRGIAGGSDTQY
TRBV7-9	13	ASSLPRSGRETQY
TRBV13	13	ASSLIRGTQETQY
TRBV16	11	ASSLILLNEQF
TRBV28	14	ASSSGTGGESEKLF
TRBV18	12	ASSPLSEGNEQF
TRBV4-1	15	ASSQPRARPSYNEQF
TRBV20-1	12	SAPDAQGFGELF
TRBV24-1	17	ATSQGPRGPPPHYNEQF
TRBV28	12	ASRRQGVTDTQY
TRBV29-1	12	SVESGRARYGYT
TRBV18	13	ASSRESKTTDTQY
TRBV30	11	AWSGTSGETQY
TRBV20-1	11	SARGRMNTEAF
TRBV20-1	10	SLDTPQETQY
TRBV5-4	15	ASSASPGTGITYEQY
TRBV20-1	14	SASNPRQSSYNEQF
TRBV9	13	ASSVSPEWDYGYT
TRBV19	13	ASSILGGRADTQY
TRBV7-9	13	ASSTPGTGSYEQY
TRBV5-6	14	ASSPSGLVWYNEQF
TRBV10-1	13	ASSESAGVPNIQY
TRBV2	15	ASSEEAELLYNSPLH
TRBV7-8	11	ASSLGVSVEQF
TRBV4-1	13	ASSQETGFNQPQH
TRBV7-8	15	ASSTGPTLRRDNEQF
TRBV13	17	ASSSLNPGTSGTTDTQY
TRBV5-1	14	ASSLVGLADYNEQF
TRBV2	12	ASSRQNSNQPQH
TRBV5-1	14	ASSPYDRGHHNEQF
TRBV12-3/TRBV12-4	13	ASSPGQAPEGKLF
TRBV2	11	AGNSLRNYGYT
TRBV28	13	ASSPGPDRRTEAF
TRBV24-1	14	ATSDHGQGWTGELF
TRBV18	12	ASSPGDARGEQY
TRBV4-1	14	ASSQDILTLSREAF
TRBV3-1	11	ASSQVKDTEAF